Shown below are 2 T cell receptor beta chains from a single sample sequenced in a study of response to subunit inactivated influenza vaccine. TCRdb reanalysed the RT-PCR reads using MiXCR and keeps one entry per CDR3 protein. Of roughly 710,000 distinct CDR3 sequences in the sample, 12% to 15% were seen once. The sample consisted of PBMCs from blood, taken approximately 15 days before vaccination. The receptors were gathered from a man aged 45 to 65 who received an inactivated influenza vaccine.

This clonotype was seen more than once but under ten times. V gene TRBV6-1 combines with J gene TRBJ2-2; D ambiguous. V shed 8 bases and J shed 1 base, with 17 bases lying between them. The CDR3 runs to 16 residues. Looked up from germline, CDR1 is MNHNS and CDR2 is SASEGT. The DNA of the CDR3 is TGTGCCAGCGCCCTAAATCGTCGACTGAACACCGGGGAGCTGTTTTTT. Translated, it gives CASALNRRLNTGELFF.

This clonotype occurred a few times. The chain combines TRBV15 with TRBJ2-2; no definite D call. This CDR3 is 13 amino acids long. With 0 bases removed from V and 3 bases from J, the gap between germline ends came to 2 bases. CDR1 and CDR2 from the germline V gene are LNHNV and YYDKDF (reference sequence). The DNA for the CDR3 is TGTGCCACCAGCAGAGATTACACCGGGGAGCTGTTTTTT. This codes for CATSRDYTGELFF.